What follows are 10 T cell receptor beta chains derived from one specimen sequenced in a study of breast tumors, draining lymph nodes, adjacent tissues. The lymph nodes were axillary draining lymph nodes from breast cancer patients. Each CDR3 protein is one row after TCRdb ran MiXCR on the multiplex PCR reads. The top ten hold 3% to 4.5% of the sample, which has 150,000 to 200,000 distinct CDR3 sequences, 25% to 40% seen once. Sequencing was carried out using axillary lymph node tissue. The receptors were sampled from a female donor with breast cancer. Some clones in this sample may be carry-over from other donors' samples.

The V call is TRBV15, the J call TRBJ2-3; 15 nucleotides align to TRBD2. The CDR3 is 17 residues long. Trimming cost V 4 bases and J 2 bases; bases outside gene matches: 4. In germline, CDR1 is LNHNV, CDR2 YYDKDF (reference sequence). The CDR3 loop reads CATSIGTSGGSTDTQYF. In DNA form, the CDR3 reads TGTGCCACCAGCATTGGGACTAGCGGGGGGTCCACAGATACGCAGTATTTT.

Worth noting for this clonotype: This may stem from a read error, because a much larger clone lies one nucleotide away. The rearrangement uses TRBV28 and TRBJ1-2, with D perhaps matching TRBD1 (6 bases). Germline V gene sequence: CDR1 MDHEN, CDR2 SYDVKM. This CDR3 is 16 amino acids long. In DNA, the CDR3 is TGTGTCAGCAGTTCGCTACAGGGACTCCCCAACTATGGCTACACCTTC. It is translated as CVSSSLQGLPNYGYTF.

A remark on this clonotype: One end of the junction fails to match germline, which may point to a read error. The J gene is TRBJ2-3, the V gene TRBV5-1, with 8 bases aligning to TRBD2. This CDR3 has 16 residues. Germline V lookup: CDR1 SGHRS, CDR2 YFSETQ. This chain's CDR3 is CASSLAGASVSDAQYF. The CDR3 DNA sequence: TGCGCCAGCAGCTTAGCGGGGGCTTCCGTCTCAGATGCGCAGTATTTT.

Note on this clonotype: It may be a read error: a sequence one base away is much more abundant. V gene TRBV19 combines with J gene TRBJ2-3, with TRBD2 matching 11 bases. Germline CDR1 reads LNHDA; CDR2 reads SQIVND (reference sequence). The CDR3 has 18 residues. V was clipped by 3 bases and J by 5 bases; unmatched bases: 13. CDR3 nucleotide sequence: TGTGCCAGTAGTATTATTAGCGGGGGGGCAGCTGGAAGAGATACGCAGTATTTT. Protein sequence: CASSIISGGAAGRDTQYF.

Many counts were recorded for this clonotype. The chain couples TRBV9 to TRBJ2-1; 10 bases agree with TRBD2. CDR3 length equals 15 residues. Germline values: CDR1 SGDLS, CDR2 YYNGEE. The V segment lost 0 bases and the J segment 4 bases; nucleotides outside the gene matches: 1. CDR3 in amino acids: CASSVGAGGYNEQFF. The CDR3, as DNA: TGTGCCAGCAGCGTAGGAGCGGGGGGGTACAATGAGCAGTTCTTC. Together with reference TRBV9 and TRBJ2-1, the CDR3 gives the full variable domain: DSGVTQTPKHLITATGQRVTLRCSPRSGDLSVYWYQQSLDQGLQFLIQYYNGEERAKGNILERFSAQQFPDLHSELNLSSLELGDSALYFCASSVGAGGYNEQFFGPGTRLTVL.

As to this clonotype: Given a much more abundant clone one base away, this may be a read error. The chain employs TRBV4-1 and TRBJ2-7; 9 bases are shared with TRBD2. Trimming took 0 bases from V and 2 from J; bases not matched to a gene: 5. Germline lookup yields CDR1 MGHRA and CDR2 YSYEKL. The CDR3 spans 16 residues. CDR3 residues: CASSQEPPSGTYEQYF. DNA for the CDR3: TGCGCCAGCAGCCAAGAACCCCCTAGCGGGACCTACGAGCAGTACTTC.

This clonotype was seen repeatedly, ten times or more. The chain is built from TRBV7-9 and TRBJ2-2, with 7 bases that match TRBD1. V gave up 5 bases and J gave up 6 bases; unmatched junction bases: 18. The CDR3 spans 18 residues. CDR1 is SEHNR, CDR2 FQNEAQ, per germline (reference sequence). Here the CDR3 reads CASSRRRNTGDKAGELFF. The CDR3 coding sequence is TGTGCCAGCAGCCGCCGAAGAAATACAGGGGATAAGGCCGGGGAGCTGTTTTTT.

Concerning this clonotype: Without the conserved terminal phenylalanine or tryptophan, this CDR3 likely stems from a read error. The V and J genes are TRBV5-1 and TRBJ2-1; D is perhaps TRBD1 or TRBD2 (5 bases each). Looked up from germline, CDR1 is SGHRS and CDR2 is YFSETQ. Trimming stripped 0 bases from V and 8 bases from J, with 15 bases between. The CDR3 length is 15 residues. The CDR3 region is CASSLGGASMDEQFL. In DNA form, the CDR3 reads TGCGCCAGCAGCTTGGGAGGGGCCAGCATGGATGAGCAGTTCCTC.

This clonotype has a handful of counts. A read error may explain this, as a much larger clone is one base away. The conserved phenylalanine or tryptophan is not found at the CDR3 terminus, so this likely reflects a read error. DNA of the CDR3: TGTGCCAGCAGCTTAGGGGAGGGGATGTGGGGGACAGATACGCAGTATCTT. Translating gives CASSLGEGMWGTDTQYL. The chain is built from TRBV11-1 and TRBJ2-3, with 7 bases fitting TRBD2. CDR3 size: 17 residues. The germline gives CDR1 SGHAT, CDR2 FQDESV (reference sequence). J lost 3 bases, V lost 1 base, and 10 bases had no gene match.

The CDR3 reads CASSFGTKDEQFF. The CDR3 region has the DNA TGTGCCAGCAGCTTTGGGACTAAAGATGAGCAGTTCTTC. V is TRBV7-9 and J is TRBJ2-1; 7 bases align to TRBD2. The V gene's germline CDR1 is SEHNR and CDR2 FQNEAQ (reference sequence). The CDR3 is 13 amino acids. Trimming at V came to 3 bases and at J to 8 bases, leaving 4 bases not matched to a gene.